The clone carrying this T cell receptor beta chain has a count of ten or more. The data belong to a study of T-cell reconstitution after alpha-beta-depleted transplantation in children. J was trimmed by 7 bases and V by 5 bases; bases with no gene match: 10. Germline-derived CDR1 and CDR2 are PRHDT and FYEKMQ (reference sequence). CDR3 size: 16 residues. Preparing the TCRbeta library involved the use of unique molecular identifiers. Using its own MiXCR run on the PCR reads, TCRdb lists one record per CDR3 protein. The table has roughly 180,000 distinct CDR3 sequences, roughly 15% seen once. Sequenced here: PBMCs from the stem cell graft donor, sampled from the stem cell graft. This TCR came from a human donor who donated a stem cell graft to a child with acute lymphoblastic leukemia. The genes are TRBV13 and TRBJ2-1; the match to TRBD1 covers 11 bases. The CDR3 region has the DNA TGTGCCAGCAGCCTCAGCTCGGACAGGGGGCTAAATGAGCAGTTCTTC. Protein sequence: CASSLSSDRGLNEQFF.